These 20 T cell receptor beta chains were all obtained from the same sample, sequenced in a study of vaccination effects on CD4 cells after COVID-19. No antigen has been identified for these receptors. This table comes from immunoSEQ multiplex PCR, and its TCRdb copy is limited to in-frame clones, with some not included. Here the sample spans about 22,000 clones, roughly 80% being singletons. Using viral peptide pools, the ViraFEST assay grew out antigen-specific CD4+ T cells prior to sequencing. After roughly ten days in culture, the CD4+ T cells were isolated. Participants were given two doses of BNT162b2 or mRNA-1273 vaccine. The specimen was CD4+ T cells from PBMCs cultured with HCoV-NL63 spike peptides, collected after COVID-19 vaccination. Every receptor here comes from a human donor who received a COVID-19 vaccine.

The chain links TRBV6-5 to TRBJ2-5; TRBD1 agrees at 9 bases. This CDR3 contains 16 residues. From germline, CDR1 is MNHEY and CDR2 SVGAGI. V was clipped by 4 bases and J by 4 bases; unmatched bases: 10. The DNA for the CDR3 is TGTGCCAGCAGTTCCCCGGGACAGGGAGGGGGAGAGACCCAGTACTTC. Translating it yields CASSSPGQGGGETQYF.

This clone turned up a few times. The genes are TRBV6-6 and TRBJ1-3; the D gene is possibly TRBD1 (5 bases). Germline lookup yields CDR1 MNHNY and CDR2 SVGAGI (reference sequence). Trimming removed 7 bases at V and 4 bases at J, with 20 bases between. This CDR3 contains 16 residues. CDR3: CASIRPGETLGNTIYF. The DNA for the CDR3 is TGTGCCAGCATCCGACCGGGGGAGACTTTGGGAAACACCATATATTTT.

The CDR3 nucleotides are TGTGCCAGCAGCTTTAGCGTGGCAGGGGGACGTTCACCCCTCCACTTT. Translated, it gives CASSFSVAGGRSPLHF. The chain couples TRBV7-2 to TRBJ1-6; 7 positions match TRBD1. V trimming: 3 bases; J trimming: 9 bases; junction bases outside the gene matches: 11. There are 16 residues in the CDR3. Germline CDR1 reads SGHTA; CDR2 reads FQGNSA.

The J gene is TRBJ1-5, the V gene TRBV2, with a possible D match to TRBD1 (6 bases). CDR1 and CDR2 from the germline V gene are SNHLY and FYNNEI. This CDR3 contains 15 residues. Trimming shortened V by 6 bases and J by 2 bases, and 14 bases separated the two germline ends. CDR3 nucleotide sequence: TGTGCCAGCAGAACACAGGGCCGGGGCAATCAGCCCCAGCATTTT. Encoded protein: CASRTQGRGNQPQHF.

J is TRBJ1-4 and V is TRBV4-2, with a tentative D call TRBD1 (6 bases). The CDR3 has 16 amino acids. CDR1 and CDR2 (germline): LGHNA, YNFKEQ. V lost 4 bases to trimming and J lost 0 bases, with 12 bases between them. CDR3 protein: CASSRDRSATNEKLFF. DNA of the CDR3: TGTGCCAGCAGCCGAGACAGGTCTGCAACTAATGAAAAACTGTTTTTT.

In DNA, the CDR3 is TGTGCCAGCAGTTCCATGGGGGGAAACCAAGAGACCCAGTACTTC. Protein sequence: CASSSMGGNQETQYF. The chain recombines TRBV6-2 or TRBV6-3 with TRBJ2-5, with a weak D call TRBD2 (6 bases). This CDR3 spans 15 amino acids. CDR1 MNHEY and CDR2 SVGEGT come from the germline V gene. V was pared by 4 bases and J by 0 bases, with 12 bases between.

The chain joins TRBV19 to TRBJ1-3; D perhaps matches TRBD1 (6 bases). The CDR3 sequence is 17 residues long. Trimming took 0 bases from V and 1 from J, leaving 13 bases between them. In germline, CDR1 is LNHDA, CDR2 SQIVND (reference sequence). For the CDR3, the DNA is TGTGCCAGTAGTATAGATCCTCGGACAGTATCTGGAAACACCATATATTTT. This codes for CASSIDPRTVSGNTIYF.

CDR3 region: CASSWNAVNSPLHF. CDR3 nucleotides: TGTGCCAGCAGCTGGAATGCCGTAAATTCACCCCTCCACTTT. The chain couples TRBV6-6 to TRBJ1-6; D uncertain. With 6 bases removed from V and 7 bases from J, the gap between germline ends came to 13 bases. This CDR3 contains 14 residues. Germline-derived CDR1 and CDR2 are MNHNY and SVGAGI (reference sequence).

This clone was counted once. The chain uses TRBV28 and TRBJ2-2; the D is unclear. The germline V and J ends were trimmed by 8 bases and 0 bases, with 13 bases remaining between them. There are 15 residues in the CDR3. CDR1 is MDHEN, CDR2 SYDVKM, per germline. CDR3 coding DNA: TGTGCCAGCCGAAGGGCAGTCGCGAACACCGGGGAGCTGTTTTTT. This encodes CASRRAVANTGELFF.

This chain connects TRBV30 to TRBJ2-2; 10 nucleotides align to TRBD2. The CDR3 extends over 15 amino acids. After removal of 3 bases from V and 7 bases from J, the junction contained 8 bases not matched to a gene. The germline V gene has CDR1 GTSNPN and CDR2 SVGIG (reference sequence). The CDR3 sequence: CAWRALAGAIGELFF. The CDR3 bases are TGTGCCTGGAGGGCGCTAGCGGGAGCAATCGGGGAGCTGTTTTTT.

The gene calls are TRBV6-6 and TRBJ2-7; D unresolved. Looked up from germline, CDR1 is MNHNY and CDR2 is SVGAGI (reference sequence). Trimming shortened V by 4 bases and J by 3 bases, and 19 bases separated the two germline ends. The CDR3 is 16 residues long. This CDR3 reads CASSLPPWQANYEQYF. CDR3 DNA: TGTGCCAGCAGTTTGCCTCCGTGGCAGGCGAACTACGAGCAGTACTTC.

This rearrangement joins TRBV28 to TRBJ2-1; TRBD1 matches at 8 bases. The CDR3 is made up of 12 amino acids. Germline trimming cut 8 bases from V and 7 bases from J; bases unmatched to any gene: 4. Germline V gives CDR1 MDHEN, CDR2 SYDVKM. The CDR3 protein is CASRDRRNEQFF. The CDR3 DNA follows: TGTGCCAGCCGGGACAGGCGGAATGAGCAGTTCTTC.

This clone was recorded a few times. This sequence joins TRBV12-3 or TRBV12-4 and TRBJ1-3; D gene ambiguous. V lost 1 base and J lost 7, with 2 bases in between. CDR3 length equals 11 residues. DNA of the CDR3: TGTGCCAGCAGTTTAGGTAACACCATATATTTT. Its protein product is CASSLGNTIYF.

This sequence joins TRBV6-5 and TRBJ1-4; D is unclear. Germline V lookup: CDR1 MNHEY, CDR2 SVGAGI. The CDR3 length is 14 residues. The V end lost 4 bases, the J end lost 5 bases, and 11 bases lay between the germline ends. In DNA, the CDR3 is TGTGCCAGCAGTTTAAGACGTAGGAATGAAAAACTGTTTTTT. This sequence encodes CASSLRRRNEKLFF.

J is TRBJ1-4 and V is TRBV15; weak D call: TRBD1 (6 bases). The CDR3 has 16 amino acids. Germline CDR1 reads LNHNV; CDR2 reads YYDKDF (reference sequence). V dropped 1 base and J dropped 5 bases, with 14 bases sitting between them. The CDR3 region is CATSRGRTEINEKLFF. The CDR3 DNA is TGTGCCACCAGCAGAGGCCGGACAGAGATAAATGAAAAACTGTTTTTT. Using reference TRBV15 and TRBJ1-4 for the parts outside the CDR3, the full variable domain is DAMVIQNPRYQVTQFGKPVTLSCSQTLNHNVMYWYQQKSSQAPKLLFHYYDKDFNNEADTPDNFQSRRPNTSFCFLDIRSPGLGDTAMYLCATSRGRTEINEKLFFGSGTQLSVL.

V usage is TRBV4-1 and J usage is TRBJ2-1; tentative D call: TRBD2 (7 bases). V was cut by 1 base and J by 10 bases, with 14 bases left in between. CDR1 is MGHRA and CDR2 is YSYEKL in the germline V gene. The CDR3 extends over 14 amino acids. This CDR3 reads CASSQGWGGTEQFF. The DNA for the CDR3 is TGCGCCAGCAGCCAAGGCTGGGGGGGGACAGAGCAGTTCTTC.

The rearrangement links TRBV6-5 to TRBJ1-3; D may be TRBD1 (5 bases). From germline, CDR1 is MNHEY and CDR2 SVGAGI. The V gene lost 8 bases and the J gene lost 0 bases, with 11 bases spanning the gap. The CDR3 loop spans 14 amino acids. The CDR3, as DNA: TGTGCCAGCCTCGGGACGGTCTCTGGAAACACCATATATTTT. Protein sequence: CASLGTVSGNTIYF.

As to this clone: One junction end does not reproduce the germline sequence, and a read error may be involved. V is TRBV6-1 and J is TRBJ2-7; TRBD2 matches at 9 bases. Germline values: CDR1 MNHNS, CDR2 SASEGT. The CDR3 totals 14 residues. DNA of the CDR3: TGTGCCAGCAGAGAAGCGGGGGGAACCTACGAGCAGTACTTC. Its protein is CASREAGGTYEQYF.

This clone was observed once. The chain combines TRBV19 with TRBJ2-1, with 8 positions matching TRBD2. The CDR3 is 14 amino acids. Germline V gene data show CDR1 as LNHDA and CDR2 as SQIVND (reference sequence). V was clipped by 1 base and J by 8 bases; unmatched bases: 4. CDR3 sequence: CASSIGSSGDEQFF. The DNA for the CDR3 is TGTGCCAGTAGTATAGGGAGTAGCGGGGATGAGCAGTTCTTC.

The rearrangement links TRBV4-1 to TRBJ1-2, with 8 bases matching TRBD1. V was clipped by 4 bases and J by 2 bases; unmatched bases: 6. The germline V gene has CDR1 MGHRA and CDR2 YSYEKL. The CDR3 spans 15 residues. This chain's CDR3 is CASSRADRGNYGYTF. The CDR3 DNA reads TGCGCCAGCAGCCGGGCTGACAGGGGAAACTATGGCTACACCTTC.